The clone carrying this T cell receptor beta chain was recorded only once. Its antigen is as yet unknown. Between the trimmed V and J ends, which lost 6 bases and 5 bases, there was a span of 14 bases. Germline CDR1 and CDR2: SEHNR and FQNEAQ (reference sequence). This CDR3 spans 14 amino acids. This sample was taken from a study of T cells in localized non-small cell lung cancer. General study findings and limits: For the top 100 tumor clones, a median about 62 also appeared in adjacent lung. There was an association of higher blood T cell density with longer overall survival. Exceeding tumor, uninvolved adjacent lung had the highest T cell clonality. Without multi-region sequencing, intratumor heterogeneity could not be excluded.

The table came from immunoSEQ multiplex PCR; TCRdb's copy has only in-frame clones and leaves some out. The table records some 50,000 clones, roughly 86% of them present only once. Sequenced material: PBMCs, taken before any cancer treatment. This chain connects TRBV7-9 to TRBJ2-1, with D tentatively TRBD2 (6 bases). The clonotype comes from a female donor with stage II lung adenocarcinoma. CDR3 sequence: CASRSRRGDNEQFF. The DNA for the CDR3 is TGTGCCAGCAGATCTCGGCGCGGGGACAATGAGCAGTTCTTC. The full variable domain, its missing parts supplied by reference TRBV7-9 and TRBJ2-1, is DTGVSQNPRHKITKRGQNVTFRCDPISEHNRLYWYRQTLGQGPEFLTYFQNEAQLEKSRLLSDRFSAERPKGSFSTLEIQRTEQGDSAMYLCASRSRRGDNEQFFGPGTRLTVL.